Detailed here is one T cell receptor beta chain. The target antigen is unknown. CDR3 length equals 17 residues. Germline-derived CDR1 and CDR2 are DFQATT and SNEGSKA (reference sequence). This entry is derived from a study of CXCR3-negative and CXCR3-positive naive CD8 T cells. Findings of the study overall: Hydrophobicity was higher for TRB CDR3s found in CXCR3-positive naive cells than in CXCR3-negative naive cells. Sequencing showed both naive subsets with comparably high diversity, and memory CD8+ cells much lower.

The TRB libraries of cDNA were built by UMI-labeled 5' RACE. TCRdb re-called the 5' RACE reads and catalogs CDR3 proteins one per entry, DNA excluded. The sample holds roughly 130,000 distinct CDR3 sequences. The chain combines TRBV20-1 with TRBJ2-3; no DNA is available, so the TRBD2 call from TCRdb remains unchecked. This TCR was sampled from a human donor in good health. Some clones in this sample may be carry-over from other donors' samples. Sequences were obtained from naive CXCR3+ CD8+ T cells from blood. Noted subset: CD45RO-CCR7+CD27+CD95- naive CD8+ T cells expressing CXCR3 (TNR3+). The CDR3: CSARDDSGGPSTDTQYF.